This TCR beta chain comes out of a study of blood T cell repertoires in COVID-19. At the level of the study: Nucleic acid was either cDNA or gDNA, and it came from T cells, B-cell-depleted T cells, or PBMCs.

Looked up from germline, CDR1 is KGHDR and CDR2 is SFDVKD. The CDR3 is made up of 18 amino acids. J was trimmed by 1 base and V by 5 bases; bases with no gene match: 11. Adults between about 18 and 89 years of age took part from approximately 24 US areas. Clinical history reported by participants formed the basis on which cohorts were assigned. Produced via immunoSEQ multiplex PCR; TCRdb's table is partial and in-frame only. The sample has around 200,000 clones; around nine tenths are singletons. This clone came up once. The TCR comes from a woman aged 30 to 39 who had been exposed to COVID-19. The specimen sequenced was PBMCs or T cells enriched from blood (not recorded which). The rearrangement links TRBV24-1 to TRBJ2-3; the match to TRBD2 covers 10 bases. CDR3 bases: TGTGCCACCAGTGGGCTAGCGGGGGCTCAGGACCGCACAGATACGCAGTATTTT. Translated, it gives CATSGLAGAQDRTDTQYF.